One sample yielded the 18 T cell receptor beta chains listed below, sequenced in a study of T-cell reconstitution after alpha-beta-depleted transplantation in children. General study results and limits: Newly made T cells mostly supplied T-cell counts and diversity one year after transplant.

Unique molecular identifiers were built into the TCRbeta library. TCRdb processed the PCR reads anew with MiXCR; each CDR3 protein has one entry. The top ten clones hold 9.1% of a sample with 250,000 to 300,000 distinct CDR3 sequences, nearly 8% of them seen once. These receptors are not linked to any known antigen. The sample was peripheral blood, taken 360 days after TCRalphabeta/CD19-depleted stem cell transplant. All receptors come from a female patient between 2 and 15 years old who had a stem cell transplant for Fanconi anemia, so the T cells may come from the graft donor.

This clonotype occurred many times. V gene TRBV5-1 combines with J gene TRBJ2-2; D is uncertain. V lost 0 bases, J lost 0 bases, and 9 bases lay in between. The length of the CDR3 is 16 residues. Germline CDR1 reads SGHRS; CDR2 reads YFSETQ. As DNA, the CDR3 is TGCGCCAGCAGCTTGGAGACACCTGCGAACACCGGGGAGCTGTTTTTT. Amino acids: CASSLETPANTGELFF.

This clonotype was observed many times. V is TRBV5-1 and J is TRBJ2-2; a weak D match, TRBD1 (5 bases). This CDR3 is 15 amino acids long. CDR1 is SGHRS and CDR2 is YFSETQ in the germline V gene. V lost 0 bases and J lost 0, with 6 bases in between. DNA of the CDR3: TGCGCCAGCAGCTTGGTGACAGCGAACACCGGGGAGCTGTTTTTT. It encodes CASSLVTANTGELFF.

The chain employs TRBV20-1 and TRBJ2-1; D gene ambiguous. Per the germline V gene, CDR1 is DFQATT and CDR2 is SNEGSKA (reference sequence). The CDR3 totals 14 residues. The DNA of the CDR3 is TGCTCAAGAGAAACTAAATCCCCCTACAATGAGCAGTTCTTC. Translation gives CSRETKSPYNEQFF.

V gene TRBV5-5 combines with J gene TRBJ1-3, with D tentatively TRBD1 (6 bases). The CDR3 contains 16 residues. With 4 bases removed from V and 1 base from J, the gap between germline ends came to 15 bases. Germline V gives CDR1 SGHKS, CDR2 YYEKEE (reference sequence). The CDR3 DNA follows: TGTGCCAGCAGCCCCGGGGGGCCTACTTCTGGAAACACCATATATTTT. Translating gives CASSPGGPTSGNTIYF.

This clonotype was counted many times. The chain links TRBV4-3 to TRBJ2-5, with D possibly being TRBD2 (7 bases). The CDR3 consists of 15 residues. Germline V gene lookup returns CDR1 LGHNA and CDR2 YSLEER. The V end lost 4 bases, the J end lost 2 bases, and 14 bases lay between the germline ends. The CDR3 reads CASSPRGGGQETQYF. CDR3 DNA: TGCGCCAGCAGCCCTCGAGGGGGGGGACAAGAGACCCAGTACTTC.

This clonotype was counted only a few times. V and J are TRBV10-3 and TRBJ2-7; either TRBD1 or TRBD2 may fit D (6 bases each). Germline V gene lookup returns CDR1 ENHRY and CDR2 SYGVKD. This CDR3 region has 18 residues. V was trimmed by 0 bases and J by 7 bases, leaving 25 bases between them. The CDR3 sequence is CAISESLGIRPPGAEQYF. DNA for the CDR3: TGTGCCATCAGTGAGTCTCTGGGTATTCGGCCCCCGGGGGCTGAGCAGTACTTC.

This clonotype was counted once. A much larger clone lies one base from this, so it may be a read error. The chain uses TRBV27 and TRBJ2-2; 7 nucleotides line up with TRBD1. Germline CDR1 and CDR2: MNHEY and SMNVEV (reference sequence). There are 15 residues in the CDR3. The chain's CDR3 is CAGSPILQGTGELFF. DNA for the CDR3: TGTGCCGGCAGTCCGATACTACAGGGGACCGGGGAGCTGTTTTTT.

This clonotype has ten or more counts. V usage is TRBV12-3 or TRBV12-4 and J usage is TRBJ2-5, with D uncertain. V lost 7 bases to trimming and J lost 1 base, with 22 bases between them. The CDR3 runs to 17 residues. The CDR3 sequence is CASTFFIGFPSQETQYF. The CDR3, as DNA: TGTGCCAGCACCTTTTTCATAGGGTTCCCATCCCAAGAGACCCAGTACTTC.

This clonotype was observed at least ten times. V is TRBV29-1 and J is TRBJ1-1; D remains unclear. Trimming stripped 4 bases from V and 3 bases from J, with 12 bases between. Germline loops: CDR1 SQVTM, CDR2 ANQGSEA. CDR3 length: 13 residues. The DNA of the CDR3 is TGCAGCGTTGCATCGTCGAGGTACACTGAAGCTTTCTTT. Translation gives CSVASSRYTEAFF.

Many counts were recorded for this clonotype. This chain connects TRBV20-1 to TRBJ1-1; D might be TRBD1 (5 bases). The V gene's germline CDR1 is DFQATT and CDR2 SNEGSKA (reference sequence). The V end was cut by 4 bases, the J end by 0 bases, with 12 bases between. CDR3 length equals 14 residues. As DNA, the CDR3 is TGCAGTGCTATTCTAGGGGTACTGAACACTGAAGCTTTCTTT. This translates into CSAILGVLNTEAFF.

Many counts were recorded for this clonotype. The rearrangement uses TRBV7-9 and TRBJ2-3; D is possibly TRBD1 (5 bases). CDR1 and CDR2 from the germline V gene are SEHNR and FQNEAQ (reference sequence). V was shortened by 2 bases and J by 8 bases, with 11 bases between the two germline ends. This CDR3 region has 13 residues. CDR3 DNA sequence: TGTGCCAGCAGCTTACAGGGCCCCGGTACGCAGTATTTT. As protein: CASSLQGPGTQYF.

The V and J genes are TRBV18 and TRBJ2-7; 9 bases agree with TRBD1. Trimming at V came to 2 bases and at J to 5 bases, leaving 10 bases not matched to a gene. CDR1 KGHSH and CDR2 LQKENI come from the germline V gene. This CDR3 contains 16 residues. The CDR3 region has the DNA TGTGCCAGCTCACCATCCCGGGACAGGGATGGTAACGAGCAGTACTTC. Protein product: CASSPSRDRDGNEQYF.

This clonotype was seen a few times. The rearrangement joins TRBV30 to TRBJ2-7; 12 nucleotides align to TRBD2. Germline assignment: CDR1 GTSNPN and CDR2 SVGIG (reference sequence). CDR3 size: 14 residues. V shed 3 bases and J 5 bases; nucleotides not matched to a gene: 5. CDR3 in amino acids: CAWRYLAGGDEQYF. Here the CDR3 DNA reads TGTGCCTGGAGATATCTAGCGGGAGGGGACGAGCAGTACTTC.

This chain joins TRBV27 and TRBJ1-2, with D uncertain. CDR3 length: 12 amino acids. With 8 bases removed from V and 1 base from J, the gap between germline ends came to 8 bases. Germline V gene lookup returns CDR1 MNHEY and CDR2 SMNVEV (reference sequence). CDR3 residues: CASGAVNYGYTF. The CDR3, as DNA: TGTGCCAGCGGAGCGGTTAACTATGGCTACACCTTC.

The V call is TRBV7-6, the J call TRBJ2-2; 7 nucleotides match TRBD2. The CDR3 extends over 16 amino acids. Germline loops: CDR1 SGHVS, CDR2 FNYEAQ. Trimming took 1 base from V and 7 from J; bases not matched to a gene: 9. The CDR3 region is CASSLGRDYPVGELFF. DNA for the CDR3: TGTGCCAGCAGCTTAGGGAGGGACTACCCGGTCGGGGAGCTGTTTTTT. The whole variable domain, filled in from reference TRBV7-6 and TRBJ2-2, reads GAGVSQSPRYKVTKRGQDVALRCDPISGHVSLYWYRQALGQGPEFLTYFNYEAQQDKSGLPNDRFSAERPEGSISTLTIQRTEQRDSAMYRCASSLGRDYPVGELFFGEGSRLTVL.

This clonotype was observed many times. V gene TRBV12-3 or TRBV12-4 combines with J gene TRBJ2-2, with 7 positions matching TRBD2. The CDR3 spans 15 residues. V was pared by 1 base and J by 3 bases, with 2 bases of the junction left unmatched. The CDR3 nucleotides are TGTGCCAGCAGTTTAGGACTAGCTCACACCGGGGAGCTGTTTTTT. This codes for CASSLGLAHTGELFF.

The rearrangement joins TRBV29-1 to TRBJ2-5; D tentatively fits TRBD1 or TRBD2 (6 bases each). This CDR3 is 15 amino acids long. Germline loops: CDR1 SQVTM, CDR2 ANQGSEA. V dropped 4 bases and J dropped 3 bases, with 18 bases sitting between them. CDR3 residues: CSVGRGPGWKETQYF. CDR3 nucleotides: TGCAGCGTTGGTCGGGGGCCAGGGTGGAAAGAGACCCAGTACTTC.

This clonotype was found many times. The chain carries TRBV6-1 and TRBJ1-3; the D is unclear. The CDR3 spans 15 residues. Germline-derived CDR1 and CDR2 are MNHNS and SASEGT. Between the trimmed V and J ends, which lost 0 bases and 2 bases, there was a span of 8 bases. The CDR3 DNA sequence: TGTGCCAGCAGTGAAGCGAAAACGCCTGGAAACACCATATATTTT. Protein: CASSEAKTPGNTIYF.